These T cell receptor beta chains were read from a single sample in a study of cytomegalovirus exposure and HLA in healthy donors. TCRdb's table, derived via immunoSEQ multiplex PCR, lists solely in-frame clones and lacks some. The sample consists of 110,000 to 150,000 clones, 76% of them appearing once. Specimen: PBMCs. The receptors derive from a woman aged 40 to 50 in good health and CMV-seronegative. The conserved cysteine and the conserved F or W are not part of the CDR3 here. The order of the fields is CDR3 protein, V gene.

CDR3: ASSQEGQSNEKLF
V: TRBV4-2

CDR3: ASRKPASTDTQY
V: TRBV27

CDR3: ASTAKGGQGSYNEQF
V: TRBV9

CDR3: ASSSPGGIGQETQY
V: TRBV7-9

CDR3: ASSYLGTGMTGELF
V: TRBV6-5

CDR3: SVVLTSNQPQH
V: TRBV29-1

CDR3: ASSRTGLRDTQY
V: TRBV6-5

CDR3: AIRDREGTEAF
V: TRBV10-3

CDR3: ASSYSWTENTEAF
V: TRBV6-5

CDR3: ASSPPSASTDTQY
V: TRBV9

CDR3: ASSQSLLAGGETQY
V: TRBV4-1

CDR3: ASSRLIAGVASTDTQY
V: TRBV7-6

CDR3: ASRRGVSNQPQH
V: TRBV6-1

CDR3: ASKTGSYGYT
V: TRBV28

CDR3: ASSLSGVSLPLH
V: TRBV28

CDR3: ASSRDTASNYGYT
V: TRBV4-2

CDR3: ASSPGQGGTYEQY
V: TRBV18

CDR3: ASSDSYYGYT
V: TRBV6-4

CDR3: ASSLVSPGQGSGGELF
V: TRBV5-1

CDR3: ASSFGGTYEQY
V: TRBV19

CDR3: ASSPTITGYGYT
V: TRBV9

CDR3: ASSETGGVTNTQY
V: TRBV6-1

CDR3: ASSESLAGSYNEQF
V: TRBV10-1

CDR3: ASTTPDRTVDYGYT
V: TRBV4-1

CDR3: ASSTQGAHTGELF
V: TRBV9

CDR3: ASSLTGSDTEAF
V: TRBV5-4

CDR3: ASSLINYNEQF
V: TRBV28

CDR3: ASSPETYYEQY
V: TRBV5-1

CDR3: ASSLGGRSYNEQF
V: TRBV5-8

CDR3: SVGEGGNYGYT
V: TRBV29-1

CDR3: ASTRDRIATNEKLF
V: TRBV5-1